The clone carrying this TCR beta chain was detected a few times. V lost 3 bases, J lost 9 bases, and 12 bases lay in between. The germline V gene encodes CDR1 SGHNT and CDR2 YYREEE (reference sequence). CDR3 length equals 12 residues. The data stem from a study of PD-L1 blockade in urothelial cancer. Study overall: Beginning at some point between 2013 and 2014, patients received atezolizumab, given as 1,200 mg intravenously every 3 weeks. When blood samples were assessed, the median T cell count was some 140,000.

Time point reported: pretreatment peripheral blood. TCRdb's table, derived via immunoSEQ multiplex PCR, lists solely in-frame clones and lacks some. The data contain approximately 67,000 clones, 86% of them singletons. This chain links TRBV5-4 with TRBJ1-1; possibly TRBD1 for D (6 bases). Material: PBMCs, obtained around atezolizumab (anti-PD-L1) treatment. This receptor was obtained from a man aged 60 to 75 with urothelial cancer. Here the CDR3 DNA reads TGTGCCAGCAGCTCCCCGGGACAAAAAGCTTTCTTT. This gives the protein CASSSPGQKAFF.